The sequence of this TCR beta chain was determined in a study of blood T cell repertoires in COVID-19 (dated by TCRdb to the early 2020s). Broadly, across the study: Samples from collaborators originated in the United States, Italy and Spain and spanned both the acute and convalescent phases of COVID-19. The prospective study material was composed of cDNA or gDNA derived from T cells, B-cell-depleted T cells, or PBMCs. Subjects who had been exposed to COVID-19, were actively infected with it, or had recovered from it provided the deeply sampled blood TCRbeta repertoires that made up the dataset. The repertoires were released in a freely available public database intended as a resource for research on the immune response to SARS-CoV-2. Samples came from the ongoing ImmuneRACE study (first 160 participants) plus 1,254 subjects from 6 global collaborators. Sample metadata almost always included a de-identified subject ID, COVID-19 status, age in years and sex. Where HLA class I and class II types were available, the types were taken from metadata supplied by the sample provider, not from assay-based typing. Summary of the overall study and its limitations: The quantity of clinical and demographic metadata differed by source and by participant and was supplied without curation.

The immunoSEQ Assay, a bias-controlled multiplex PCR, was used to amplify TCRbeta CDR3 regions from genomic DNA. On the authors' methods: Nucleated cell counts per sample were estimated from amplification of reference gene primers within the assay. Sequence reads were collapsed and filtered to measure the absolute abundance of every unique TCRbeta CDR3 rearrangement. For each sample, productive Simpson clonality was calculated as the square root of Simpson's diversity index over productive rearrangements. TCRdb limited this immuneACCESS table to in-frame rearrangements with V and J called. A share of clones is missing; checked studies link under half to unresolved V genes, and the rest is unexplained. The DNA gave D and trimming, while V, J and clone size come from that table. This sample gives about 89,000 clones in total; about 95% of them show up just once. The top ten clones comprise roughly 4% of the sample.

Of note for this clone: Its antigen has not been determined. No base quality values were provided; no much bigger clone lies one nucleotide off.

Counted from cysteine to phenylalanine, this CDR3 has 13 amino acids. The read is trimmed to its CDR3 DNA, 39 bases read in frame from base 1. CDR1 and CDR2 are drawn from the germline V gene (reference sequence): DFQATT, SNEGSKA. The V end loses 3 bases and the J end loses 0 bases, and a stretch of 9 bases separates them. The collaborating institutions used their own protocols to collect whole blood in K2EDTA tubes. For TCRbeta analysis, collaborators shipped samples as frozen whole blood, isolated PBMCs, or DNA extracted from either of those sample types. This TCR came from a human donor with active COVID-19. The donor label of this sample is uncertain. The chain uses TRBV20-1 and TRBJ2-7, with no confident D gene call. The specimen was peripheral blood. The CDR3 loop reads CSASRLASYEQYF. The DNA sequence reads TGCAGTGCTAGTCGACTGGCCTCCTACGAGCAGTACTTC.